What follows describes a single T cell receptor beta chain. This CDR3 spans 14 amino acids. Germline CDR1 and CDR2: KGHSH and LQKENI. Amplification of TCRalpha and TCRbeta cDNA involved two nested PCRs that ran for approximately 17 and 9 cycles. TCRdb re-called the 5' RACE reads, yielding one record per CDR3 amino acid sequence without DNA. The sample includes some 90,000 distinct CDR3 sequences. The data were obtained in a study of monozygotic twins with inflammatory bowel disease. The receptor was isolated from a human donor with ulcerative colitis or Crohn's disease, or a healthy co-twin of an affected twin (not recorded which). The chain couples TRBV18 to TRBJ1-1. Specimen: blood. CDR3 region: CASSLNREGTEAFF.